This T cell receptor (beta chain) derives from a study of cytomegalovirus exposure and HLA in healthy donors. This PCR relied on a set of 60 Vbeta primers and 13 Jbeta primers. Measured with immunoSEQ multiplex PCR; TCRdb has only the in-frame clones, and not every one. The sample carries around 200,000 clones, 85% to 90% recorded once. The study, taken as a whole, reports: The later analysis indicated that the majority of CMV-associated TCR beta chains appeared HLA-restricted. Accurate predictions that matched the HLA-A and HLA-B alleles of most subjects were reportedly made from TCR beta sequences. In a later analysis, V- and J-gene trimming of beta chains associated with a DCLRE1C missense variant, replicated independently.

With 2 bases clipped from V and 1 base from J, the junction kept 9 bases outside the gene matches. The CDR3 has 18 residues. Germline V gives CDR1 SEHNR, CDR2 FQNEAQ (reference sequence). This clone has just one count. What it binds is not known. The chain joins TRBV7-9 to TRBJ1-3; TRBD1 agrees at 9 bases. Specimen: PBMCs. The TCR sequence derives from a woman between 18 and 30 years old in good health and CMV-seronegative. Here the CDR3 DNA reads TGTGCCAGCAGCTTAATTGGGACAGGGAGAGGATCTGGAAACACCATATATTTT. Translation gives CASSLIGTGRGSGNTIYF.